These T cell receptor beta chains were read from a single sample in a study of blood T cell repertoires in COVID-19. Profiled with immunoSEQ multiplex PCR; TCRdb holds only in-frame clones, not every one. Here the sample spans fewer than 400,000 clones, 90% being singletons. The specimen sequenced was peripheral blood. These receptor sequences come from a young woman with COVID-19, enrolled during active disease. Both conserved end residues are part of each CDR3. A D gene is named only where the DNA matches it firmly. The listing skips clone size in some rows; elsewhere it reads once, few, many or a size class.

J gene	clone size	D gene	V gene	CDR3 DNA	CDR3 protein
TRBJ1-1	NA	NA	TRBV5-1	TGCGCCAGCAGCACCAGACAGAACACTGAAGCTTTCTTT	CASSTRQNTEAFF
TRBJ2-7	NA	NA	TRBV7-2	TGTGCCAGCAGCCCGCGGGACGGACCCTACGAGCAGTACTTC	CASSPRDGPYEQYF
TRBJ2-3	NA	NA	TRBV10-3	TGTGCCATCAGTGAGTTGGGGCCAGATACGCAGTATTTT	CAISELGPDTQYF
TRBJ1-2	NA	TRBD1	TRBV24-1	TGTGCCACCAGCTCGGACAGGGCCTATGGCTACACCTTC	CATSSDRAYGYTF
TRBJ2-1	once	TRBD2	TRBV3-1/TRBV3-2	TGTGCCAGCAGCCGTCGACTAGCGGGAATCGATGAGCAGTTCTTC	CASSRRLAGIDEQFF
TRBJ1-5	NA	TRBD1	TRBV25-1	TGTGCCAGCAGTCAGGGGGAGATTAGCAATCAGCCCCAGCATTTT	CASSQGEISNQPQHF
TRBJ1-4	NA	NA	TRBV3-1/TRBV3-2	TGTGCCAGCAGCCAAGCCGGTGGCGAGGGAAAACTGTTTTTT	CASSQAGGEGKLFF
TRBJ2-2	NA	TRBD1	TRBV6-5	TGTGCCAGCAGCGGGAGCAGGGGGCACGGGGAGCTGTTTTTT	CASSGSRGHGELFF
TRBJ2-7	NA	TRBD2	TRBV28	TGTGCCAGCGAAAGAAAGCAGCGGACTAGCGGGAGGGCCTACGAGCAGTACTTC	CASERKQRTSGRAYEQYF
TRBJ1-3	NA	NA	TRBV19	TGTGCCAGTAGTCAGGTCCTGGGCGTCTCTGGAAACACCATATATTTT	CASSQVLGVSGNTIYF
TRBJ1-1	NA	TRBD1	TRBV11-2	TGTGCCAGCAGCTTGAGGGGGCCCGACACTGAAGCTTTCTTT	CASSLRGPDTEAFF
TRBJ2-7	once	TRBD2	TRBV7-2	TGTGCCAGCAGCCAGGGTCCAGCGGGGGGCTCGTACGAGCAGTACTTC	CASSQGPAGGSYEQYF
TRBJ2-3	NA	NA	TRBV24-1	TGTGCCACCATGGACGCCTTGGGACAAAACACAGATACGCAGTATTTT	CATMDALGQNTDTQYF
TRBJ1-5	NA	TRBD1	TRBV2	TGTGCCAGCAAAACAGGGGTTAGCAATCAGCCCCAGCATTTT	CASKTGVSNQPQHF
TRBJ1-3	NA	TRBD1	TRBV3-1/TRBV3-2	TGTGCCAGCAGCCCGACAGGGTCCTTAGGCACCATATATTTT	CASSPTGSLGTIYF
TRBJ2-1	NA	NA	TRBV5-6	TGTGCCAGCAGCTTAGGGAGCTCCTACAATGAGCAGTTCTTC	CASSLGSSYNEQFF
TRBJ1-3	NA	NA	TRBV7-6	TGTGCCAGCAGCTTAACTTCCGGATCGGGGGCTGGAAACACCATATATTTT	CASSLTSGSGAGNTIYF
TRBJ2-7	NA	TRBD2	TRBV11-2	TGTGCCAGCAGCCGGGGGACTAGCGGCTCCTACGAGCAGTACTTC	CASSRGTSGSYEQYF
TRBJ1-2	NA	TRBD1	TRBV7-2	TGTGCCAGCAGCGCTCGGACAGGGACCGGCTACACCTTC	CASSARTGTGYTF
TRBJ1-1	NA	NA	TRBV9	TGTGCCAGCAGCGTTAGTTGGAACACTGAAGCTTTCTTT	CASSVSWNTEAFF
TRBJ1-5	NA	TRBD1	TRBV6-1	TGTGCCAGCAGTGACGCGCAGGGGGTAATGCCCCAGCATTTT	CASSDAQGVMPQHF
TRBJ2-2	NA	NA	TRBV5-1	TGCGCCAGCAGCAAAACAGCCGCCACCGGTGGCACCGGGGAGCTGTTTTTT	CASSKTAATGGTGELFF
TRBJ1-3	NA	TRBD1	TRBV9	TGTGCCAGCAGCGTAACTGGACAGGGGGCGCTTGGAAACACCATATATTTT	CASSVTGQGALGNTIYF
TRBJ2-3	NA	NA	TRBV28	TGTGCCAGCAGGGAACTTTCTAAAGGGGCGGATACGCAGTATTTT	CASRELSKGADTQYF
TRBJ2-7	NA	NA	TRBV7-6	TGTGCCAGCAGCCGAACAGGGCCCGACTACGAGCAGTACTTC	CASSRTGPDYEQYF
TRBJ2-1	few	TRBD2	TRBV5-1	TGCGCCAGCAGCCAAGGGGGACTAGCGGGGACCAATGAGCAGTTCTTC	CASSQGGLAGTNEQFF
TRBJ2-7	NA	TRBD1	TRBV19	TGTGCCACTGAGGGACAGAACTACGAGCAGTACTTC	CATEGQNYEQYF
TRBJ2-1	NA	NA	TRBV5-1	TGCGCCAGCAGCTTTCCGGGGGTAGCGGCCAGCTCCTACAATGAGCAGTTCTTC	CASSFPGVAASSYNEQFF
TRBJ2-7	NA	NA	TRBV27	TGTGCCAGCAGTCCTGGGACTTCCTACGAGCAGTACTTC	CASSPGTSYEQYF
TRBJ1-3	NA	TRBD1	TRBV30	TGTGCCTGGAGCAAAACGAGGACAGGGGGTTTCTCTGGAAACACCATATATTTT	CAWSKTRTGGFSGNTIYF
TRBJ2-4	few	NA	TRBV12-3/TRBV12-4	TGTGCCAGCAGACTAACTAGCCACATTCAGTACTTC	CASRLTSHIQYF
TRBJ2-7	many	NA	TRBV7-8	TGTGCCAGCAGCCCATCGGGAAGGGCCTCGACCTACGAGCAGTACTTC	CASSPSGRASTYEQYF
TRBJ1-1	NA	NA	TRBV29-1	TGCAGCGTTGCGCCCCGGGGGACTGAAGCTTTCTTT	CSVAPRGTEAFF
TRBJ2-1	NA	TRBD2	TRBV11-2	TGTGCCAGCAGCTTAACTAGCGGCGCCTATGACAATGAGCAGTTCTTC	CASSLTSGAYDNEQFF
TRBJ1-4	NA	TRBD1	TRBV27	TGTGCCAGCAGTCCAGGGGGCACTAATGAAAAACTGTTTTTT	CASSPGGTNEKLFF
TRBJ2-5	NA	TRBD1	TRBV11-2	TGTGCCAGCAGCTTCCCGGGACAGCAAGAGACCCAGTACTTC	CASSFPGQQETQYF
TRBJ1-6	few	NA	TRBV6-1	TGTGCCAGCAGTGAAGCAGGAGGGGTTAAAGGGTTCTATAATTCACCCCTCCACTTT	CASSEAGGVKGFYNSPLHF
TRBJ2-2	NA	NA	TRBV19	TGTGCCAGTAGTACCCCGCCAGGACACCGTCTCACCGGGGAGCTGTTTTTT	CASSTPPGHRLTGELFF
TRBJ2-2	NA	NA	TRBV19	TGTGCCAGTAGATTCGACAGTAACACCGGGGAGCTGTTTTTT	CASRFDSNTGELFF
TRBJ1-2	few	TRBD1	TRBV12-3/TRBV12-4	TGTGCCAGCAGCCAGGGGGACAGGGTCTACACCTTC	CASSQGDRVYTF
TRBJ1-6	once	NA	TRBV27	TGTGCCAGCAGTTCTCAGGGGCGTGGGAGTTCACCCCTCCACTTT	CASSSQGRGSSPLHF
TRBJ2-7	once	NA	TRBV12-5	TGTGCTAGTGGATATACAGAGTACGAGCAGTACTTC	CASGYTEYEQYF
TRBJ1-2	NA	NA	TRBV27	TGTGCCAGCAGTTTAAATGACAGGCACGCCTACACCTTC	CASSLNDRHAYTF
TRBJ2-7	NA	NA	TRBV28	TGTGCCAGCGCAAGTCGGTACGAGCAGTACTTC	CASASRYEQYF
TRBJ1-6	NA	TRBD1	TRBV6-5	TGTGCCAGCAGTCTCACCGGGACAGTAGTTTCACCCCTCCACTTT	CASSLTGTVVSPLHF
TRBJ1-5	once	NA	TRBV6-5	TGTGCCAGCAGCAATTTTAATCAGCCCCAGCATTTT	CASSNFNQPQHF
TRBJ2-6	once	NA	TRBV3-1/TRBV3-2	TGTGCCAGCAGCCTTTACGGGTCTGGGGCCAACGTCCTGACTTTC	CASSLYGSGANVLTF
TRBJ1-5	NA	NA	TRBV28	TGTGCCAGCAGTGAACAGGGTGCCAATCAGCCCCAGCATTTT	CASSEQGANQPQHF
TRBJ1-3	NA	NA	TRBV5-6	TGTGCCAGCAGCTTGGGCTCGCGCTCTGGAAACACCATATATTTT	CASSLGSRSGNTIYF
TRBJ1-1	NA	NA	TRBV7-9	TGTGCCAGCAGCTCGGGGGGTAAAACTTTCTTT	CASSSGGKTFF